A selection of T cell receptor beta chains follows, all from one sample in a study of CD8 T cells in Susac syndrome. TCRdb itself ran the immunoSEQ multiplex PCR reads through MiXCR, one entry per CDR3 protein. The table lists 160,000 or so distinct CDR3 sequences, about 93% of them singletons. The sample comprised CD4+ T cells from PBMCs. All receptors derive from a human donor in good health. Both conserved end residues are part of each CDR3. A D gene is named only where the DNA matches it firmly. Clone size, where shown, is once, few, many, or a class for clones that have expanded.

v_call: TRBV10-2
clone_size: NA
cdr3_length: 13
d_call: NA
j_call: TRBJ1-6
cdr3_nt: TGCGCCAGCACGACGAACAGTAATTCACCCCTCCACTTT
cdr3_aa: CASTTNSNSPLHF

v_call: TRBV2
clone_size: NA
cdr3_length: 15
d_call: TRBD1
j_call: TRBJ2-7
cdr3_nt: TGTGCCAGCAGTGGAGGACAGGGGACGGGGGCCGAGCAGTACTTC
cdr3_aa: CASSGGQGTGAEQYF

v_call: TRBV10-3
clone_size: NA
cdr3_length: 15
d_call: TRBD1
j_call: TRBJ1-5
cdr3_nt: TGTGCCATCAGTGGGGCCGGGACAGGGCGGCAGCCCCAGCATTTT
cdr3_aa: CAISGAGTGRQPQHF

v_call: TRBV3-1
clone_size: once
cdr3_length: 16
d_call: TRBD1
j_call: TRBJ1-2
cdr3_nt: TGTGCCAGCAGCCGTGTAACCGGGACAGGGAACTATGGCTACACCTTC
cdr3_aa: CASSRVTGTGNYGYTF

v_call: TRBV7-3
clone_size: NA
cdr3_length: 16
d_call: NA
j_call: TRBJ2-6
cdr3_nt: TGTGCCAGCAGCCCCCCTGGGGGAACTGGGGCCAACGTCCTGACTTTC
cdr3_aa: CASSPPGGTGANVLTF

v_call: TRBV18
clone_size: NA
cdr3_length: 13
d_call: NA
j_call: TRBJ1-2
cdr3_nt: TGTGCCAGCTCACCGGGGAACAGGGCAGGCTACACCTTC
cdr3_aa: CASSPGNRAGYTF

v_call: TRBV3-1
clone_size: NA
cdr3_length: 16
d_call: NA
j_call: TRBJ2-7
cdr3_nt: TGTGCCAGCAGCCCCGATCTCGGAGGGATCCCCTACGAGCAGTACTTC
cdr3_aa: CASSPDLGGIPYEQYF

v_call: TRBV3-1
clone_size: NA
cdr3_length: 17
d_call: TRBD1
j_call: TRBJ1-6
cdr3_nt: TGTGCCAGCAGCCACGTACCGGGACAGGGGGTTAATTCACCCCTCCACTTT
cdr3_aa: CASSHVPGQGVNSPLHF

v_call: TRBV13
clone_size: NA
cdr3_length: 13
d_call: NA
j_call: TRBJ2-2
cdr3_nt: TGTGCCAGCAGCCACCATGACACCGGGGAGCTGTTTTTT
cdr3_aa: CASSHHDTGELFF

v_call: TRBV20-1
clone_size: NA
cdr3_length: 15
d_call: NA
j_call: TRBJ1-5
cdr3_nt: TGCAGTCCTACGCGGGCTGGGGATAGCAATCAGCCCCAGCATTTT
cdr3_aa: CSPTRAGDSNQPQHF

v_call: TRBV3-1
clone_size: once
cdr3_length: 16
d_call: TRBD2
j_call: TRBJ2-3
cdr3_nt: TGTGCCAGCAGCCAACCTCAGACTAGCGGCGCAGATACGCAGTATTTT
cdr3_aa: CASSQPQTSGADTQYF

v_call: TRBV30
clone_size: NA
cdr3_length: 16
d_call: NA
j_call: TRBJ2-1
cdr3_nt: TGTGCCTGGAGAACGGCGGGGACAAGCTCCTACAATGAGCAGTTCTTC
cdr3_aa: CAWRTAGTSSYNEQFF

v_call: TRBV29-1
clone_size: NA
cdr3_length: 11
d_call: NA
j_call: TRBJ1-2
cdr3_nt: TGCAGCGTCCATGACGGATATGGCTACACCTTC
cdr3_aa: CSVHDGYGYTF

v_call: TRBV7-2
clone_size: NA
cdr3_length: 15
d_call: TRBD1
j_call: TRBJ1-4
cdr3_nt: TGTGCCAGCTCAGGGGGCCCATCAACTAATGAAAAACTGTTTTTT
cdr3_aa: CASSGGPSTNEKLFF

v_call: TRBV20-1
clone_size: NA
cdr3_length: 13
d_call: NA
j_call: TRBJ2-7
cdr3_nt: TGCAGTGCTAGAGATGCAGGGAGTTTGGAGCAGTACTTC
cdr3_aa: CSARDAGSLEQYF

v_call: TRBV7-3
clone_size: NA
cdr3_length: 15
d_call: TRBD1
j_call: TRBJ2-7
cdr3_nt: TGTGCCAGCAGCCAGGGACAGCCGAGTTCCTACGAGCAGTACTTC
cdr3_aa: CASSQGQPSSYEQYF

v_call: TRBV12-3/TRBV12-4
clone_size: NA
cdr3_length: 17
d_call: NA
j_call: TRBJ1-2
cdr3_nt: TGTGCCAGCAGTCCCTCGGGGTACAAAGCCTCTAACTATGGCTACACCTTC
cdr3_aa: CASSPSGYKASNYGYTF

v_call: TRBV5-4
clone_size: NA
cdr3_length: 16
d_call: NA
j_call: TRBJ1-3
cdr3_nt: TGTGCCAGCAGCTTAGGCCAAGGGACGGCCGGAAACACCATATATTTT
cdr3_aa: CASSLGQGTAGNTIYF

v_call: TRBV2
clone_size: NA
cdr3_length: 15
d_call: TRBD2
j_call: TRBJ2-7
cdr3_nt: TGTGCCAGCAGGAGACTAGCGGGTTTTTCCTACGAGCAGTACTTC
cdr3_aa: CASRRLAGFSYEQYF

v_call: TRBV7-2
clone_size: few
cdr3_length: 12
d_call: NA
j_call: TRBJ2-7
cdr3_nt: TGTGCCAGCAGCTTGAGGAGGGATGAGCAGTACTTC
cdr3_aa: CASSLRRDEQYF

v_call: TRBV20-1
clone_size: NA
cdr3_length: 16
d_call: NA
j_call: TRBJ2-2
cdr3_nt: TGCAGTGCTAGAGATCCTGGGACGGCTAACACCGGGGAGCTGTTTTTT
cdr3_aa: CSARDPGTANTGELFF

v_call: TRBV3-1
clone_size: NA
cdr3_length: 17
d_call: NA
j_call: TRBJ1-6
cdr3_nt: TGTGCCAGCAGCCAAGATCTGGCGGGGGGCTCGGGGTCACCCCTCCACTTT
cdr3_aa: CASSQDLAGGSGSPLHF

v_call: TRBV30
clone_size: NA
cdr3_length: 13
d_call: NA
j_call: TRBJ2-7
cdr3_nt: TGTGCCAGCAGGACAGCCGCGGGCTACGAGCAGTACTTC
cdr3_aa: CASRTAAGYEQYF

v_call: TRBV7-8
clone_size: NA
cdr3_length: 12
d_call: NA
j_call: TRBJ2-1
cdr3_nt: TGTGCCAGCCTGGGCAGGTCCAATGAGCAGTTCTTC
cdr3_aa: CASLGRSNEQFF

v_call: TRBV5-1
clone_size: NA
cdr3_length: 17
d_call: TRBD2
j_call: TRBJ2-7
cdr3_nt: TGCGCCAGCAGCTTGGCCCCCCTTGCGGGGGGCGAAGGCGAGCAGTACTTC
cdr3_aa: CASSLAPLAGGEGEQYF

v_call: TRBV5-1
clone_size: NA
cdr3_length: 16
d_call: NA
j_call: TRBJ1-5
cdr3_nt: TGCGCCAGCAGCCCCGGGACGTCAAATAGCAATCAGCCCCAGCATTTT
cdr3_aa: CASSPGTSNSNQPQHF

v_call: TRBV3-1
clone_size: NA
cdr3_length: 14
d_call: TRBD2
j_call: TRBJ2-7
cdr3_nt: TGTGCCAGCAGCCCATTCCCGGGGGGGTCTCACGAATACTTC
cdr3_aa: CASSPFPGGSHEYF

v_call: TRBV20-1
clone_size: NA
cdr3_length: 13
d_call: TRBD1
j_call: TRBJ1-1
cdr3_nt: TGCAGTGCTGGGACAGGGAGGCGTCCTGAAGCTTTCTTT
cdr3_aa: CSAGTGRRPEAFF

v_call: TRBV6-6
clone_size: NA
cdr3_length: 13
d_call: NA
j_call: TRBJ2-7
cdr3_nt: TGTGCCAGCATGCTAGGGACCACCTACGAGCAGTACTTC
cdr3_aa: CASMLGTTYEQYF

v_call: TRBV2
clone_size: NA
cdr3_length: 15
d_call: NA
j_call: TRBJ1-6
cdr3_nt: TGTGCCAGCAGCCCGCGGGGGGTGGATAATTCACCCCTCCACTTT
cdr3_aa: CASSPRGVDNSPLHF

v_call: TRBV5-1
clone_size: once
cdr3_length: 14
d_call: TRBD1
j_call: TRBJ2-1
cdr3_nt: TGCGCCAGCAGCTCGACCGGGACAGGGATTGAGCAGTTCTTC
cdr3_aa: CASSSTGTGIEQFF

v_call: TRBV2
clone_size: once
cdr3_length: 16
d_call: TRBD1
j_call: TRBJ1-1
cdr3_nt: TGTGCCAGCAGGGAGGGACAGGGTCTCTCGAACACTGAAGCTTTCTTT
cdr3_aa: CASREGQGLSNTEAFF

v_call: TRBV6-5
clone_size: NA
cdr3_length: 15
d_call: NA
j_call: TRBJ1-5
cdr3_nt: TGTGCCAGCAGCAAAGGACTTTATAGCAATCAGCCCCAGCATTTT
cdr3_aa: CASSKGLYSNQPQHF